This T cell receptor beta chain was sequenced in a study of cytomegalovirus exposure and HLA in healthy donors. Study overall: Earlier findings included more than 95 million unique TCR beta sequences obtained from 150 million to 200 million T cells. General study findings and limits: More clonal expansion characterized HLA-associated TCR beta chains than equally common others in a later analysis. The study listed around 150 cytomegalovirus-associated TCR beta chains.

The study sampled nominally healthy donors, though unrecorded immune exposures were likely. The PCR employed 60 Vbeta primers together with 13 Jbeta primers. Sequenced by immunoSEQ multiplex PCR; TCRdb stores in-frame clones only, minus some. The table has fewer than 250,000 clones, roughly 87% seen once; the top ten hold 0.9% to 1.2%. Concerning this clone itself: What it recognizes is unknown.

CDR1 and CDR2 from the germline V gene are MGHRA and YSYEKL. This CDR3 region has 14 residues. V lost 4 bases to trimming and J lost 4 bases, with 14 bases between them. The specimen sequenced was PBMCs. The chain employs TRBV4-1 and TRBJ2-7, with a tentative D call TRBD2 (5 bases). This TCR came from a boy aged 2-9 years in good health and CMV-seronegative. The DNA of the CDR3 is TGCGCCAGCAGCCCGTTGGGAGCGAGTTACGAGCAGTACTTC. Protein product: CASSPLGASYEQYF.